These 25 T cell receptor beta chains were sequenced from one sample in a study of response to subunit inactivated influenza vaccine. TCRdb ran MiXCR on the RT-PCR reads and lists one entry per CDR3 protein. Of 450,000 to 600,000 distinct CDR3 sequences in the sample, about 7.2% were seen once. The sequencing used PBMCs from blood, collected around 25 months after vaccination. Every receptor here comes from a man between 50 and 75 years old who received an inactivated influenza vaccine.

This clonotype was detected many times. The rearrangement uses TRBV12-3 or TRBV12-4 and TRBJ1-1; D not certain. CDR3 length: 13 residues. V gave up 7 bases and J gave up 5 bases, with 14 bases separating them. CDR3: CASISPGSTEAFF. The DNA for the CDR3 is TGTGCCAGCATCTCACCAGGTAGTACTGAAGCTTTCTTT.

This clonotype was picked up a small number of times. The J gene is TRBJ2-1, the V gene TRBV10-3; no clear D. CDR3 length equals 12 residues. Trimming took 4 bases from V and 6 from J, leaving 7 bases between them. From germline, CDR1 is ENHRY and CDR2 SYGVKD. Here the CDR3 reads CAISAGSNEQFF. The CDR3 DNA reads as TGTGCCATCAGTGCCGGGTCCAATGAGCAGTTCTTC.

This clonotype came up a few times. CDR3 nucleotide sequence: TGTGCCACCCGAGGCGGTACGAACACCGGGGAGCTGTTTTTT. It yields the protein CATRGGTNTGELFF. The chain links TRBV27 to TRBJ2-2; D not certain. Germline V gene lookup returns CDR1 MNHEY and CDR2 SMNVEV (reference sequence). Trimming cost V 10 bases and J 0 bases, with 12 bases left between them. CDR3 length: 14 residues.

This clonotype was counted a few times. The CDR3 reads CAWSMPRAPYEQYF. The CDR3 nucleotides read TGTGCCTGGAGTATGCCCAGGGCCCCCTACGAGCAGTACTTC. The chain links TRBV30 to TRBJ2-7, with D perhaps matching TRBD1 (5 bases). V was pared by 2 bases and J by 2 bases, with 13 bases between. Germline V gene data show CDR1 as GTSNPN and CDR2 as SVGIG (reference sequence). The CDR3 length is 14 residues.

This clonotype appeared many times. The V gene is TRBV10-3, the J gene TRBJ2-3, with 7 bases matching TRBD2. The CDR3 covers 15 residues. Per germline, CDR1 ENHRY and CDR2 SYGVKD. The junction had 10 bases not matched to a gene; V was cut back by 6 bases and J by 4 bases. Written as DNA, the CDR3 is TGTGCCATCAGGTCCTCCTGGGGGGGTTCAGATACGCAGTATTTT. This sequence encodes CAIRSSWGGSDTQYF.

In this sample, this clonotype turned up many times. The chain recombines TRBV29-1 with TRBJ2-4; 9 bases align to TRBD1. The CDR3 contains 13 residues. Trimming took 6 bases from V and 8 from J; bases not matched to a gene: 8. Germline-derived CDR1 and CDR2 are SQVTM and ANQGSEA. CDR3 bases: TGCAGCGTGGCCGGGACAGGGAGGGACATTCAGTACTTC. Translated: CSVAGTGRDIQYF.

J is TRBJ2-1 and V is TRBV28; 10 nucleotides match TRBD2. The V segment lost 2 bases and the J segment 7 bases; nucleotides outside the gene matches: 2. The germline V gene encodes CDR1 MDHEN and CDR2 SYDVKM. This CDR3 contains 14 residues. CDR3 sequence (DNA): TGTGCCAGCAGTTTACTAGCGGGAGTTAATGAGCAGTTCTTC. Protein sequence: CASSLLAGVNEQFF.

This clonotype occurred a few times. The chain has TRBV11-2 and TRBJ2-3, with TRBD2 identical over 8 bases. Germline CDR1 and CDR2: SGHAT and FQNNGV. Unmatched junction bases numbered 11, after V lost 3 bases and J lost 0 bases. The CDR3 totals 18 residues. The chain's CDR3 is CASSFLALAGPSTDTQYF. CDR3 DNA sequence: TGTGCCAGCAGCTTTCTCGCCCTAGCGGGTCCTAGCACAGATACGCAGTATTTT.

Only a few counts were recorded for this clonotype. The chain recombines TRBV3-1 with TRBJ2-1; possible D gene TRBD2, 5 bases. V shed 0 bases and J shed 1 base, with 13 bases lying between them. CDR3 length: 17 residues. In germline, CDR1 is LGHDT, CDR2 YNNKEL (reference sequence). Here the CDR3 reads CASSQEAHGVSYNEQFF. The CDR3 DNA is TGTGCCAGCAGCCAAGAAGCCCACGGGGTTTCCTACAATGAGCAGTTCTTC.

This clonotype was observed a few times. In this CDR3 the conserved last residue, phenylalanine or tryptophan, is missing, so a read error is likely. The V and J genes are TRBV7-9 and TRBJ2-7; no firm D call. Trimming left V 2 bases short and J 3 bases short, with 2 bases between. The CDR3 is 11 residues long. Germline V gives CDR1 SEHNR, CDR2 FQNEAQ (reference sequence). The CDR3 protein is CASSLSYEQYS. The DNA of the CDR3 is TGTGCCAGCAGCTTAAGCTACGAGCAGTACTCC.

This clonotype has just a few counts. The CDR3 is CASSLAGTSGGEQFF. The CDR3 DNA reads as TGCGCCAGCAGCTTGGCCGGGACTAGCGGGGGTGAACAGTTCTTC. The V and J genes are TRBV5-1 and TRBJ2-1; 14 nucleotides line up with TRBD2. Per the germline V gene, CDR1 is SGHRS and CDR2 is YFSETQ. The CDR3 is 15 amino acids. The trim removed 0 bases at V and 13 bases at J, leaving 6 bases unmatched.

This chain connects TRBV19 to TRBJ1-2; D uncertain. CDR3 length: 17 amino acids. The germline V and J ends were trimmed by 5 bases and 2 bases, with 21 bases remaining between them. Germline loops: CDR1 LNHDA, CDR2 SQIVND (reference sequence). CDR3 protein: CASSRRYNGGRNYGYTF. In DNA form, the CDR3 reads TGTGCCAGTAGTCGCAGATACAACGGCGGGCGGAACTATGGCTACACCTTC.

This clonotype was seen more than once but under ten times. The CDR3 here is CASSLGWRGYSPLHF. The CDR3 DNA reads as TGTGCCAGCAGCTTGGGGTGGAGGGGTTATTCACCCCTCCACTTT. V gene TRBV5-6 combines with J gene TRBJ1-6; a possible D gene is TRBD1 (5 bases). CDR1 is SGHDT, CDR2 YYEEEE, per germline. V was pared by 0 bases and J by 8 bases, with 12 bases between. This CDR3 has 15 residues.

CDR3 sequence (DNA): TGTGCCAGCAGTGAATACAGGAGCAATCAGCCCCAGCATTTT. Translating gives CASSEYRSNQPQHF. The J gene is TRBJ1-5, the V gene TRBV2, with a tentative D call TRBD1 (5 bases). The ends were cut back, 2 bases at V and 1 base at J, with 6 bases in the middle. CDR1 is SNHLY, CDR2 FYNNEI, per germline. The CDR3 loop spans 14 amino acids.

J is TRBJ2-7 and V is TRBV20-1, with D possibly being TRBD1 (5 bases). The CDR3 sequence is 17 residues long. Trimming took 0 bases from V and 3 from J, leaving 21 bases between them. Looked up from germline, CDR1 is DFQATT and CDR2 is SNEGSKA (reference sequence). CDR3 sequence: CSARDPVLSRADYEQYF. CDR3 DNA: TGCAGTGCTAGAGATCCTGTACTGAGCAGGGCGGACTACGAGCAGTACTTC.

This clonotype turned up a few times. The DNA of the CDR3 is TGTGCCAGCAGCTTGCGGGGCTCGTCTGGAAACACCATATATTTT. It encodes CASSLRGSSGNTIYF. The chain links TRBV7-6 to TRBJ1-3; tentatively, D is TRBD1 (5 bases). Trimming removed 3 bases at V and 1 base at J, with 10 bases between. The CDR3 runs to 15 residues. Per germline, CDR1 SGHVS and CDR2 FNYEAQ.

This clonotype was detected once. The rearrangement uses TRBV7-2 and TRBJ2-6; no firm D call. The germline gives CDR1 SGHTA, CDR2 FQGNSA. The CDR3 runs 16 residues. V was cut by 1 base and J by 0 bases, with 7 bases left in between. CDR3 bases: TGTGCCAGCAGCTTAGTTCTCCACTCTGGGGCCAACGTCCTGACTTTC. It is translated as CASSLVLHSGANVLTF.

This clonotype has at least ten counts. The chain employs TRBV5-1 and TRBJ1-5; TRBD1 matches at 10 bases. V lost 5 bases, J lost 6 bases, and 8 bases stayed unmatched. This CDR3 is 15 amino acids long. Germline values: CDR1 SGHRS, CDR2 YFSETQ. CDR3 coding DNA: TGCGCCAGCAGATCCGGGACAGGGGCCGCTCAGCCCCAGCATTTT. This translates into CASRSGTGAAQPQHF.

This clonotype was seen a handful of times. The chain is built from TRBV29-1 and TRBJ1-1, with D unclear. The V end lost 2 bases, the J end lost 5 bases, and 15 bases lay between the germline ends. The CDR3 spans 14 residues. Germline V gives CDR1 SQVTM, CDR2 ANQGSEA. The CDR3 loop reads CSVEISGAGTEAFF. In DNA, the CDR3 is TGCAGCGTTGAAATCTCGGGAGCCGGGACTGAAGCTTTCTTT.

This chain uses TRBV2 with TRBJ2-1; 9 positions match TRBD1. Losses at the gene ends were 7 bases for V and 8 bases for J; bases not matched to a gene: 9. Germline V gives CDR1 SNHLY, CDR2 FYNNEI. This CDR3 has 14 residues. The chain's CDR3 is CASNKDRGYHEQFF. CDR3 DNA: TGTGCCAGCAATAAGGACAGGGGTTACCATGAGCAGTTCTTC. The whole variable domain, filled in from reference TRBV2 and TRBJ2-1, reads EPEVTQTPSHQVTQMGQEVILRCVPISNHLYFYWYRQILGQKVEFLVSFYNNEISEKSEIFDDQFSVERPDGSNFTLKIRSTKLEDSAMYFCASNKDRGYHEQFFGPGTRLTVL.

This chain links TRBV6-2 or TRBV6-3 with TRBJ2-7; 12 bases fit TRBD1. The germline V gene has CDR1 MNHEY and CDR2 SVGEGT. The CDR3 totals 16 residues. V shed 2 bases and J 7 bases; nucleotides not matched to a gene: 9. This CDR3 reads CASSYNWDRGPREQYF. The DNA for the CDR3 is TGTGCCAGCAGTTACAATTGGGACAGGGGGCCGAGGGAGCAGTACTTC.

The table lists this clonotype with many counts. V gene TRBV20-1 combines with J gene TRBJ2-5; TRBD1 might be the D (5 bases). V lost 2 bases and J lost 4, with 14 bases in between. Germline CDR1 and CDR2: DFQATT and SNEGSKA (reference sequence). This CDR3 is built from 14 residues. The CDR3 spells CSARKAGWPETQYF. In DNA form, the CDR3 reads TGCAGTGCTAGAAAAGCAGGGTGGCCAGAGACCCAGTACTTC.

This clonotype was observed many times. CDR3 nucleotides: TGTGCCAGCAGCTTAGAATTACTATGGTCGGCCTCGGCATCTAAGACCCAGTACTTC. Translating gives CASSLELLWSASASKTQYF. V usage is TRBV11-2 and J usage is TRBJ2-5; D remains unclear. Germline V lookup: CDR1 SGHAT, CDR2 FQNNGV. V lost 0 bases and J 6 bases, leaving 26 bases between the germline ends. The CDR3 runs 19 residues.

This clonotype was seen more than once but under ten times. The chain employs TRBV4-1 and TRBJ1-5; the match to TRBD1 covers 9 bases. The V gene end was trimmed by 1 base and the J gene end by 2 bases; junction bases not matched to a gene: 0. The CDR3 contains 15 residues. Germline V gene sequence: CDR1 MGHRA, CDR2 YSYEKL. The CDR3 loop is CASSQGDRGNQPQHF. The CDR3 region has the DNA TGCGCCAGCAGCCAAGGGGACAGGGGCAATCAGCCCCAGCATTTT.

This clonotype was counted only a few times. The rearrangement uses TRBV6-2 or TRBV6-3 and TRBJ2-2, with D unclear. This CDR3 contains 11 residues. CDR1 and CDR2 from the germline V gene are MNHEY and SVGEGT. The V and J ends lost 4 bases and 12 bases respectively, with 9 bases between them. Here the CDR3 reads CASSFSAKLFF. The CDR3 DNA is TGTGCCAGCAGTTTTTCGGCAAAGCTGTTTTTT.